This T cell receptor beta chain appears in the sequencing data of a study of cytomegalovirus exposure and HLA in healthy donors. Amplification used 60 Vbeta primers and 13 Jbeta primers. Assay: immunoSEQ multiplex PCR; the TCRdb copy retains only in-frame clones and omits some. Here the sample spans about 130,000 clones, around four fifths being singletons. CDR1 is LNHDA, CDR2 SQIVND, per germline (reference sequence). The CDR3 is 14 amino acids. Trimming cost V 5 bases and J 3 bases; bases outside gene matches: 4. Findings and limits, study-wide: Most TCR sequences proved rare, with some public TCRs found in many donors.

About this clone itself: The antigen is unknown.

V usage is TRBV19 and J usage is TRBJ1-2, with TRBD1 matching over 9 bases. The receptor's source is a boy aged 5-17 years in good health and CMV-seronegative. The sequenced sample consisted of PBMCs. CDR3 DNA: TGTGCCAGTAGTGATGACAGGGGGGACTATGGCTACACCTTC. The encoded protein is CASSDDRGDYGYTF.